The 25 T cell receptor beta chains below all came from one sample that was sequenced in a study of siplizumab effects on memory and regulatory T cells. TCRdb's table, derived via immunoSEQ multiplex PCR, lists solely in-frame clones and lacks some. This table holds over 95,000 clones, over 85% found once. The source material was non-Treg CD4+ T cells sorted from blood. Receptor source: a human donor in good health.

The rearrangement links TRBV6-1 to TRBJ2-1; a weak D match, TRBD2 (6 bases). The CDR3 sequence is 11 residues long. V dropped 7 bases and J dropped 9 bases, with 10 bases sitting between them. Germline lookup yields CDR1 MNHNS and CDR2 SASEGT. DNA of the CDR3: TGTGCCAGCATCGTGGGGGGTGAGCAGTTCTTC. Translation gives CASIVGGEQFF.

The chain recombines TRBV5-1 with TRBJ2-1; 13 bases map to TRBD2. Germline V gene lookup returns CDR1 SGHRS and CDR2 YFSETQ. Germline trimming cut 0 bases from V and 9 bases from J; bases unmatched to any gene: 9. This CDR3 spans 17 amino acids. The CDR3 nucleotides are TGCGCCAGCAGCTTGGTCCCCCGACTAGCGGGGGGAGTTGAGCAGTTCTTC. It specifies CASSLVPRLAGGVEQFF.

The chain uses TRBV10-3 and TRBJ1-5; 8 bases map to TRBD1. The germline V gene has CDR1 ENHRY and CDR2 SYGVKD. The CDR3 extends over 15 amino acids. V was pared by 6 bases and J by 2 bases, with 6 bases of the junction left unmatched. For the CDR3, the DNA is TGTGCCATCAGGGAGACAGGGGAGCGCAATCAGCCCCAGCATTTT. Residues: CAIRETGERNQPQHF.

V is TRBV2 and J is TRBJ1-6; D is unresolved. Germline loops: CDR1 SNHLY, CDR2 FYNNEI. The CDR3 length is 15 residues. V lost 4 bases, J lost 0 bases, and 7 bases lay in between. CDR3 DNA: TGTGCCAGCAGTGCCGACGGCTCCTATAATTCACCCCTCCACTTT. Encoded protein: CASSADGSYNSPLHF. Based on the CDR3 plus reference TRBV2 and TRBJ1-6, the full variable domain is EPEVTQTPSHQVTQMGQEVILRCVPISNHLYFYWYRQILGQKVEFLVSFYNNEISEKSEIFDDQFSVERPDGSNFTLKIRSTKLEDSAMYFCASSADGSYNSPLHFGNGTRLTVT.

The chain has TRBV6-1 and TRBJ2-3; 16 nucleotides line up with TRBD2. The CDR3 is 19 amino acids. The germline V gene encodes CDR1 MNHNS and CDR2 SASEGT. V was clipped by 4 bases and J by 2 bases; unmatched bases: 9. As DNA, the CDR3 is TGTGCCAGCAGTGCTCTAGGGACTAGCGGGGGGGCATCCACAGATACGCAGTATTTT. It encodes CASSALGTSGGASTDTQYF.

V is TRBV7-2 and J is TRBJ1-6; a possible D gene is TRBD1 (6 bases). Trimming removed 1 base at V and 10 bases at J, with 14 bases between. Germline V CDR1 and CDR2: SGHTA, FQGNSA. The CDR3 has 15 amino acids. CDR3 loop: CASSLVRPGESPLHF. CDR3 in DNA: TGTGCCAGCAGCTTAGTAAGGCCAGGGGAATCACCCCTCCACTTT.

The rearrangement joins TRBV18 to TRBJ1-5; D unresolved. The CDR3 has 16 amino acids. Germline-derived CDR1 and CDR2 are KGHSH and LQKENI. With 1 base removed from V and 2 bases from J, the gap between germline ends came to 12 bases. CDR3 protein: CASSPQGQRGNQPQHF. The CDR3 bases are TGTGCCAGCTCACCACAGGGTCAGCGGGGCAATCAGCCCCAGCATTTT.

The rearrangement uses TRBV6-5 and TRBJ2-5, with a possible D match to TRBD2 (6 bases). CDR1 and CDR2 from the germline V gene are MNHEY and SVGAGI. This CDR3 has 13 amino acids. Between the trimmed V and J ends, which lost 8 bases and 1 base, there was a span of 11 bases. In DNA, the CDR3 is TGTGCCAGCGCTCGGGGGTTCCAAGAGACCCAGTACTTC. Its translation is CASARGFQETQYF.

The chain couples TRBV18 to TRBJ2-5, with D possibly matching TRBD2 (6 bases). Germline-derived CDR1 and CDR2 are KGHSH and LQKENI. The CDR3 loop spans 15 amino acids. V lost 5 bases, J lost 1 base, and 14 bases lay in between. The chain's CDR3 is CASSGAPGGQETQYF. In DNA form, the CDR3 reads TGTGCCAGCTCAGGGGCTCCCGGGGGCCAAGAGACCCAGTACTTC.

This chain joins TRBV27 and TRBJ2-1; the match to TRBD2 covers 10 bases. The CDR3 extends over 17 amino acids. Germline CDR1 is MNHEY and CDR2 is SMNVEV (reference sequence). J lost 1 base, V lost 4 bases, and 7 bases had no gene match. The chain's CDR3 is CASSWGSGGPSYNEQFF. In nucleotides, the CDR3 is TGTGCCAGCAGTTGGGGTAGCGGGGGGCCTTCCTACAATGAGCAGTTCTTC.

The chain recombines TRBV7-2 with TRBJ1-5; the D gene is possibly TRBD1 (6 bases). Germline V gene data show CDR1 as SGHTA and CDR2 as FQGNSA. Between the trimmed V and J ends, which lost 5 bases and 4 bases, there was a span of 18 bases. This CDR3 region has 16 residues. CDR3 in amino acids: CASSEGGAQPNQPQHF. Here the CDR3 DNA reads TGTGCCAGCAGCGAGGGGGGAGCCCAGCCTAATCAGCCCCAGCATTTT.

The rearrangement uses TRBV28 and TRBJ2-1; 8 nucleotides agree with TRBD1. The CDR3 has 16 residues. The germline V gene has CDR1 MDHEN and CDR2 SYDVKM. The junction had 8 bases not matched to a gene; V was cut back by 5 bases and J by 2 bases. The CDR3 loop reads CASSPRTGLPYNEQFF. The DNA for the CDR3 is TGTGCCAGCAGTCCGAGGACAGGGCTCCCCTACAATGAGCAGTTCTTC.

As concerns this clone: At one of its ends the junction is not consistent with the germline gene, which may arise from a read error. The chain recombines TRBV20-1 with TRBJ1-5, with D possibly TRBD1 on 5 matching bases. This CDR3 spans 11 amino acids. Germline CDR1 and CDR2: DFQATT and SNEGSKA (reference sequence). CDR3 DNA: TGCAGTGCTAGAGGGACAATCTTGGAAAATTTT. Protein product: CSARGTILENF.

The CDR3 loop reads CASSLDRVGGYTF. As DNA, the CDR3 is TGTGCCAGCAGCTTGGACAGGGTGGGAGGCTACACCTTC. The gene calls are TRBV7-2 and TRBJ1-2; 8 nucleotides line up with TRBD1. With 3 bases clipped from V and 8 bases from J, the junction kept 5 bases outside the gene matches. Looked up from germline, CDR1 is SGHTA and CDR2 is FQGNSA. The CDR3 has 13 residues.

The V call is TRBV9, the J call TRBJ2-2; no firm D call. The CDR3 runs 15 residues. Germline values: CDR1 SGDLS, CDR2 YYNGEE. Trimming cost V 3 bases and J 0 bases, with 9 bases left between them. The CDR3 region is CASSAGRTNTGELFF. The DNA for the CDR3 is TGTGCCAGCAGCGCTGGCAGGACGAACACCGGGGAGCTGTTTTTT.

V usage is TRBV5-4 and J usage is TRBJ2-7; TRBD1 aligns across 7 bases. The CDR3 spans 13 residues. The V gene's germline CDR1 is SGHNT and CDR2 YYREEE (reference sequence). V trimming: 4 bases; J trimming: 7 bases; junction bases outside the gene matches: 8. For the CDR3, the DNA is TGTGCCAGCAGCCCCGGGACAGTCCGAGAGCAGTACTTC. The encoded protein is CASSPGTVREQYF.

This clone was counted a single time. V and J are TRBV5-5 and TRBJ2-2, with TRBD1 matching over 7 bases. This CDR3 contains 15 residues. V gave up 4 bases and J gave up 4 bases; unmatched junction bases: 7. CDR1 and CDR2 from the germline V gene are SGHKS and YYEKEE (reference sequence). The CDR3 is CASSVDRVGTGELFF. The CDR3 bases are TGTGCCAGCAGCGTAGACAGGGTCGGCACCGGGGAGCTGTTTTTT.

The chain links TRBV6-5 to TRBJ1-5; D is unresolved. Per germline, CDR1 MNHEY and CDR2 SVGAGI. V was clipped by 2 bases and J by 2 bases, with 10 bases between them. This CDR3 comprises 15 residues. CDR3 DNA: TGTGCCAGCAGTTACCGGCACGGGGGCAATCAGCCCCAGCATTTT. Its protein is CASSYRHGGNQPQHF.

V is TRBV10-2 and J is TRBJ2-3; TRBD1 agrees at 9 bases. Germline V gene sequence: CDR1 WSHSY, CDR2 SAAADI. V was pared by 8 bases and J by 4 bases, with 10 bases of the junction left unmatched. The CDR3 has 15 amino acids. The CDR3: CASCPGQGVPDTQYF. DNA for the CDR3: TGCGCCAGCTGCCCGGGACAGGGTGTACCAGATACGCAGTATTTT.

The V call is TRBV7-2, the J call TRBJ1-2; D remains ambiguous. The length of the CDR3 is 13 residues. The V end was cut by 3 bases, the J end by 7 bases, with 12 bases between. The germline gives CDR1 SGHTA, CDR2 FQGNSA. This CDR3 is CASSFKGLSGYTF. The CDR3 DNA sequence: TGTGCCAGCAGCTTTAAGGGTCTAAGTGGCTACACCTTC.

CDR3: CASSPPAAGELFF. CDR3 DNA: TGTGCCAGCTCACCCCCAGCGGCCGGGGAGCTGTTTTTT. The chain uses TRBV18 and TRBJ2-2, with D possibly being TRBD2 (5 bases). The germline V and J ends were trimmed by 3 bases and 6 bases, with 8 bases remaining between them. The CDR3 runs to 13 residues. CDR1 KGHSH and CDR2 LQKENI come from the germline V gene.

The chain carries TRBV20-1 and TRBJ1-2, with D unresolved. The CDR3 is made up of 11 amino acids. V was cut by 6 bases and J by 8 bases, with 13 bases left in between. CDR1 is DFQATT and CDR2 is SNEGSKA in the germline V gene (reference sequence). The CDR3 nucleotides read TGCAGTGCAGCGGGAAACCGGGGCTACACCTTC. Translation: CSAAGNRGYTF.

The J gene is TRBJ1-2, the V gene TRBV27, with D tentatively TRBD1 (6 bases). Germline CDR1 reads MNHEY; CDR2 reads SMNVEV (reference sequence). The CDR3 is 13 residues long. The germline V and J ends were trimmed by 6 bases and 2 bases, with 10 bases remaining between them. The CDR3 region has the DNA TGTGCCAGCAGCGCACAGGGAAACTATGGCTACACCTTC. Translation: CASSAQGNYGYTF.

There are a few counts of this clone. This sequence joins TRBV5-1 and TRBJ1-1; 8 positions agree with TRBD1. Losses at the gene ends were 2 bases for V and 2 bases for J; bases not matched to a gene: 5. Per the germline V gene, CDR1 is SGHRS and CDR2 is YFSETQ. The CDR3 runs to 15 residues. CDR3 bases: TGCGCCAGCAGCTTCGCCGGACAGGGAAACACTGAAGCTTTCTTT. This sequence encodes CASSFAGQGNTEAFF.

The chain links TRBV19 to TRBJ1-2; TRBD1 is a possible D gene (5 bases). CDR1 is LNHDA, CDR2 SQIVND, per germline (reference sequence). The V end lost 3 bases, the J end lost 8 bases, and 16 bases lay between the germline ends. This CDR3 has 14 residues. CDR3 in amino acids: CASSIQGTAEGYTF. The CDR3 DNA sequence: TGTGCCAGTAGTATCCAGGGAACCGCTGAGGGCTACACCTTC. Together with reference TRBV19 and TRBJ1-2, the CDR3 gives the full variable domain: DGGITQSPKYLFRKEGQNVTLSCEQNLNHDAMYWYRQDPGQGLRLIYYSQIVNDFQKGDIAEGYSVSREKKESFPLTVTSAQKNPTAFYLCASSIQGTAEGYTFGSGTRLTVV.